Listed below are T cell receptor beta chains from one sample, sequenced in a study of blood T cell repertoires in COVID-19. Produced via immunoSEQ multiplex PCR; TCRdb's table is partial and in-frame only. Of tens of thousands of clones listed, around 87% are singletons. Sample: PBMCs or T cells enriched from blood (not recorded which). The receptor source for this set is a woman in her forties or fifties who had recovered from COVID-19. CDR3s include the opening cysteine and the closing phenylalanine or tryptophan. The size entry is marked missing in some rows and otherwise reads once, few, many or a size class.

clone_size: .; v_call: TRBV5-1; cdr3_aa: CASSSRQGGTNEKLFF
clone_size: few; v_call: TRBV2; cdr3_aa: CASSPTGQTYEQYF
clone_size: .; v_call: TRBV27; cdr3_aa: CASSWAASSSYEQYF
clone_size: .; v_call: TRBV28; cdr3_aa: CASSQPGGGRLYEQYF
clone_size: .; v_call: TRBV5-5; cdr3_aa: CASSHRQGRLNEQFF
clone_size: once; v_call: TRBV5-1; cdr3_aa: CASSFLPGTSTQSYNEQFF
clone_size: few; v_call: TRBV2; cdr3_aa: CASRRGGPENQPQHF
clone_size: .; v_call: TRBV6-5; cdr3_aa: CASSYSRGTEAFF
clone_size: .; v_call: TRBV6-5; cdr3_aa: CASKPDRAYSPLHF
clone_size: .; v_call: TRBV4-3; cdr3_aa: CASSQEATGGYYEQYF
clone_size: .; v_call: TRBV5-8; cdr3_aa: CASRKTGRFGQPQHF
clone_size: .; v_call: TRBV20-1; cdr3_aa: CSATRWDTQYF
clone_size: .; v_call: TRBV5-1; cdr3_aa: CASSSSSWANVLTF
clone_size: .; v_call: TRBV15; cdr3_aa: CATSSFGGAGANVLTF